Listed here are 30 T cell receptor beta chains from one sample, sequenced in a study of CD8+CD57+ T cells in acquired aplastic anemia. Genomic DNA acted as the template from which TCR beta VDJ combination and CDR3 sequence profiling were carried out. One entry per CDR3 protein, called by TCRdb with MiXCR from the reads. The top ten clones hold about 8.3% of a sample with roughly 250,000 distinct CDR3 sequences, around half of them seen once. The sequenced patients had an expansion of CD8+CD57+ cells seen by flow cytometry. Sequenced material: sorted CD4+, CD8+, or CD8+CD57+ T cells (not recorded which) from PBMCs. The receptors originated from a human donor with aplastic anemia.

There are a few counts of this clonotype. The chain has TRBV6-5 and TRBJ1-4; D perhaps matches TRBD1 (5 bases). V was shortened by 6 bases and J by 4 bases, with 18 bases between the two germline ends. The CDR3 consists of 16 residues. The V gene's germline CDR1 is MNHEY and CDR2 SVGAGI. CDR3 nucleotide sequence: TGTGCCAGCAGCCTAGCCTTGACAGACTTTAATGAAAAACTGTTTTTT. Translated: CASSLALTDFNEKLFF.

In this sample, this clonotype turned up many times. The chain has TRBV7-9 and TRBJ2-7; no definite D call. V was clipped by 5 bases and J by 3 bases, with 11 bases between them. The germline V gene has CDR1 SEHNR and CDR2 FQNEAQ (reference sequence). The CDR3 runs 13 residues. The CDR3 loop reads CASSPGDNYEQYF. CDR3 nucleotides: TGTGCCAGCAGCCCAGGAGACAACTACGAGCAGTACTTC.

Ten or more counts support this clonotype. The genes are TRBV19 and TRBJ1-4; 12 bases match TRBD1. V trimming: 3 bases; J trimming: 2 bases; junction bases outside the gene matches: 4. Germline CDR1 LNHDA, CDR2 SQIVND (reference sequence). The CDR3 spans 17 residues. The CDR3 DNA reads as TGTGCCAGTAGTATGGGACAGGGGGCGCCGACTAATGAAAAACTGTTTTTT. Its translation is CASSMGQGAPTNEKLFF.

The V and J genes are TRBV10-2 and TRBJ2-3, with D perhaps matching TRBD2 (6 bases). The germline gives CDR1 WSHSY, CDR2 SAAADI. There are 15 residues in the CDR3. Trimming left V 4 bases short and J 0 bases short, with 11 bases between. The CDR3 reads CASSGTGVSTDTQYF. CDR3 DNA sequence: TGCGCCAGCAGTGGAACGGGGGTTAGCACAGATACGCAGTATTTT.

This clonotype was detected many times. This chain links TRBV20-1 with TRBJ2-7, with a tentative D call TRBD2 (6 bases). The CDR3 runs 16 residues. CDR1 and CDR2 from the germline V gene are DFQATT and SNEGSKA (reference sequence). Trimming pared 2 bases from V and 0 bases from J, leaving 17 bases between. CDR3 residues: CSARNLSGIRSYEQYF. The DNA for the CDR3 is TGCAGTGCTAGAAACCTTAGCGGAATTCGCTCCTACGAGCAGTACTTC.

This clonotype has a count of ten or more. This chain connects TRBV3-1 to TRBJ2-7, with 9 bases identical to TRBD1. Germline CDR1 is LGHDT and CDR2 is YNNKEL (reference sequence). The V and J ends lost 4 bases and 3 bases, in that order; junction bases with no gene match: 7. The CDR3 extends over 15 amino acids. CDR3 coding DNA: TGTGCCAGCAGCCCGACCCCGGACAGGGGCTACGAGCAGTACTTC. It yields the protein CASSPTPDRGYEQYF.

As for this clonotype: One junction end disagrees with the germline gene, perhaps due to a read error. The V and J genes are TRBV10-3 and TRBJ2-7; the D gene is possibly TRBD2 (5 bases). The CDR3 spans 18 residues. Germline assignment: CDR1 ENHRY and CDR2 SYGVKD. CDR3: CASSYSEASPTSSYEQYF. The DNA of the CDR3 is TGTGCCAGCAGTTACTCCGAGGCTAGCCCTACCAGCTCCTACGAGCAGTACTTC.

At least ten counts were recorded for this clonotype. The chain couples TRBV7-9 to TRBJ1-4; 7 positions agree with TRBD1. This CDR3 spans 14 amino acids. CDR1 is SEHNR, CDR2 FQNEAQ, per germline (reference sequence). V was clipped by 5 bases and J by 8 bases; unmatched bases: 8. CDR3 in amino acids: CASSRRRGLEKLFF. CDR3 DNA sequence: TGTGCCAGCAGCCGTCGAAGGGGGCTGGAAAAACTGTTTTTT.

The chain couples TRBV15 to TRBJ2-1, with 9 bases matching TRBD2. Germline V CDR1 and CDR2: LNHNV, YYDKDF (reference sequence). The trim removed 2 bases at V and 5 bases at J, leaving 4 bases unmatched. The CDR3 runs to 15 residues. Here the CDR3 reads CATSRLAGVNNEQFF. CDR3 in DNA: TGTGCCACCAGCAGATTAGCGGGGGTGAACAATGAGCAGTTCTTC. Drawing the rest from reference TRBV15 and TRBJ2-1, the complete variable domain is DAMVIQNPRYQVTQFGKPVTLSCSQTLNHNVMYWYQQKSSQAPKLLFHYYDKDFNNEADTPDNFQSRRPNTSFCFLDIRSPGLGDTAMYLCATSRLAGVNNEQFFGPGTRLTVL.

The chain employs TRBV2 and TRBJ2-1, with unresolved D. V lost 7 bases and J 6 bases, leaving 16 bases between the germline ends. Germline lookup yields CDR1 SNHLY and CDR2 FYNNEI. The CDR3 has 14 residues. This CDR3 is CASTVELSSNEQFF. CDR3 nucleotides: TGTGCCAGCACGGTCGAGTTGAGTTCCAATGAGCAGTTCTTC.

This clonotype appeared a single time. This chain joins TRBV7-9 and TRBJ2-1; D is possibly TRBD2 (6 bases). Trimming pared 5 bases from V and 8 bases from J, leaving 31 bases between. The CDR3 totals 19 residues. The germline V gene has CDR1 SEHNR and CDR2 FQNEAQ (reference sequence). The CDR3 DNA sequence: TGTGCCAGCAGCCCACTTGTCCGGGGGACTCTGGGAGATAGATATGAGCAGTTCTTC. It specifies CASSPLVRGTLGDRYEQFF.

This clonotype was counted between two and nine times. The chain employs TRBV9 and TRBJ1-6; D gene uncertain. This CDR3 is built from 16 residues. Trimming pared 0 bases from V and 1 base from J, leaving 8 bases between. CDR1 is SGDLS and CDR2 is YYNGEE in the germline V gene. CDR3 DNA: TGTGCCAGCAGCGTAGTCGGATGGTCCTATAATTCACCCCTCCACTTT. Protein sequence: CASSVVGWSYNSPLHF.

The V and J genes are TRBV10-2 and TRBJ1-6; 9 bases are shared with TRBD1. The germline V gene encodes CDR1 WSHSY and CDR2 SAAADI. This CDR3 is built from 14 residues. V lost 2 bases and J lost 9; bases outside the gene matches: 2. The CDR3 loop reads CASSEGQGSSPLHF. CDR3 DNA sequence: TGCGCCAGCAGTGAGGGACAGGGGAGTTCACCCCTCCACTTT.

This clonotype has ten or more counts. The V and J genes are TRBV7-8 and TRBJ2-7, with 7 bases aligning to TRBD1. Germline V gene lookup returns CDR1 SGHVS and CDR2 FQNEAQ. CDR3 size: 15 residues. Germline trimming cut 5 bases from V and 2 bases from J; bases unmatched to any gene: 9. The CDR3 spells CASSIPGQHAYEQYF. The CDR3 nucleotides are TGTGCCAGCAGCATACCGGGACAGCACGCCTACGAGCAGTACTTC.

The chain couples TRBV15 to TRBJ1-1; the match to TRBD1 covers 9 bases. The CDR3 totals 16 residues. Germline CDR1 is LNHNV and CDR2 is YYDKDF (reference sequence). This CDR3 reads CAISRATGTGTTEAFF. The CDR3 DNA sequence: TGTGCTATCAGCAGGGCAACCGGGACAGGGACCACTGAAGCTTTCTTT.

The chain employs TRBV10-3 and TRBJ2-1; 10 bases map to TRBD2. Per germline, CDR1 ENHRY and CDR2 SYGVKD. The CDR3 is 15 amino acids. Trimming took 5 bases from V and 6 from J; bases not matched to a gene: 7. CDR3 DNA sequence: TGTGCCATCAGTTGGACTAGCGGCCCCGGCAATGAGCAGTTCTTC. Translating gives CAISWTSGPGNEQFF.

This chain joins TRBV24-1 and TRBJ2-3; weak D call: TRBD1 (6 bases). The ends were cut back, 4 bases at V and 2 bases at J, with 12 bases in the middle. From germline, CDR1 is KGHDR and CDR2 SFDVKD. The CDR3 covers 15 residues. CDR3 sequence reads: CATSEQGIYTDTQYF. CDR3 DNA: TGTGCCACCAGTGAGCAGGGGATTTACACAGATACGCAGTATTTT.

The chain couples TRBV7-6 to TRBJ2-1, with TRBD2 identical over 8 bases. The CDR3 covers 16 residues. The J segment lost 7 bases and the V segment lost 5 bases, leaving 13 bases of the junction unmatched. CDR1 and CDR2 (germline): SGHVS, FNYEAQ. DNA for the CDR3: TGTGCCAGCAGCCCCGGGATAGCGGGACCTACGAATGAGCAGTTCTTC. This gives the protein CASSPGIAGPTNEQFF.

This clonotype was observed at least ten times. V is TRBV6-4 and J is TRBJ2-1; TRBD2 agrees at 16 bases. V shed 4 bases and J 2 bases; nucleotides not matched to a gene: 8. Germline V gene data show CDR1 as MRHNA and CDR2 as SNTAGT. The CDR3 is 19 residues long. CDR3 in amino acids: CASSAGGLAGGSPYNEQFF. CDR3 DNA sequence: TGTGCCAGCAGTGCCGGGGGACTAGCGGGAGGGAGTCCCTACAATGAGCAGTTCTTC.

In this sample, this clonotype turned up a few times. The V gene is TRBV27, the J gene TRBJ1-1, with no clear D. V was cut by 8 bases and J by 4 bases, with 11 bases left in between. This CDR3 spans 12 amino acids. The germline V gene has CDR1 MNHEY and CDR2 SMNVEV (reference sequence). This CDR3 is CASGRSPTEAFF. The CDR3 bases are TGTGCCAGCGGGAGAAGCCCCACTGAAGCTTTCTTT.

This clonotype was seen at least ten times. The rearrangement joins TRBV12-5 to TRBJ2-5, with TRBD2 matching over 8 bases. The CDR3 consists of 16 residues. V trimming: 5 bases; J trimming: 5 bases; junction bases outside the gene matches: 13. The germline gives CDR1 LGHNT, CDR2 FRNRAP. CDR3 sequence reads: CASGATGGLLQETQYF. The CDR3 DNA follows: TGTGCTAGTGGTGCAACGGGGGGGCTTTTGCAGGAGACCCAGTACTTC.

Remarks on this clonotype: A much larger clone is a single base away; this may be a read error. This CDR3 reads CASSVEGGADYNERFF. The CDR3 DNA reads as TGTGCCAGCAGCGTAGAAGGGGGGGCCGACTACAATGAGCGGTTCTTC. V gene TRBV9 combines with J gene TRBJ2-1; tentative D call: TRBD2 (7 bases). In germline, CDR1 is SGDLS, CDR2 YYNGEE. This CDR3 contains 16 residues.

Comments on this clonotype: A junction boundary mismatches the germline segment, possibly from a read error. This rearrangement joins TRBV24-1 to TRBJ2-3, with 9 bases aligning to TRBD1. Per germline, CDR1 KGHDR and CDR2 SFDVKD. The CDR3 extends over 15 amino acids. CDR3 sequence (DNA): TGTGCCAGCAGTTTGGGGACAGGGAACACAAATACGCAGTATTTT. Its protein product is CASSLGTGNTNTQYF.

The chain links TRBV15 to TRBJ2-7; no clear D gene. Trimming stripped 3 bases from V and 4 bases from J, with 13 bases between. CDR1 is LNHNV, CDR2 YYDKDF, per germline (reference sequence). The CDR3 loop spans 14 amino acids. CDR3 nucleotides: TGTGCCACCAGCAGTGCGTTCTCCAGGTACGAGCAGTACTTC. Encoded protein: CATSSAFSRYEQYF.

The chain uses TRBV24-1 and TRBJ1-5; D perhaps matches TRBD1 (6 bases). The V and J ends lost 4 bases and 6 bases respectively, with 12 bases between them. The CDR3 spans 14 residues. Looked up from germline, CDR1 is KGHDR and CDR2 is SFDVKD. The CDR3 bases are TGTGCCACCAGTGAAAACAGGGTAGGTCAGCCCCAGCATTTT. Translating it yields CATSENRVGQPQHF.

Many counts were recorded for this clonotype. The V gene is TRBV5-1, the J gene TRBJ2-1; TRBD2 aligns across 13 bases. V trimming: 4 bases; J trimming: 5 bases; junction bases outside the gene matches: 6. The CDR3 is 16 residues long. Germline CDR1 reads SGHRS; CDR2 reads YFSETQ. Here the CDR3 reads CASSGGTSGTDNEQFF. CDR3 DNA sequence: TGCGCCAGCAGCGGCGGGACTAGCGGGACCGACAATGAGCAGTTCTTC. Full variable domain (remainder filled in from reference TRBV5-1 and TRBJ2-1): KAGVTQTPRYLIKTRGQQVTLSCSPISGHRSVSWYQQTPGQGLQFLFEYFSETQRNKGNFPGRFSGRQFSNSRSEMNVSTLELGDSALYLCASSGGTSGTDNEQFFGPGTRLTVL.

This sequence joins TRBV25-1 and TRBJ2-1, with D hard to call. V was cut by 3 bases and J by 4 bases, with 4 bases left in between. Germline assignment: CDR1 MGHDK and CDR2 SYGVNS. The CDR3 has 12 residues. The CDR3 loop reads CASSDPYNEQFF. DNA for the CDR3: TGTGCCAGCAGTGACCCATACAATGAGCAGTTCTTC.

This clonotype was detected ten times or more. J is TRBJ2-7 and V is TRBV4-1; no definite D call. Trimming stripped 1 base from V and 6 bases from J, with 16 bases between. The CDR3 totals 15 residues. In germline, CDR1 is MGHRA, CDR2 YSYEKL. CDR3 residues: CASSQVTQSPLEQYF. The CDR3 nucleotides read TGCGCCAGCAGCCAAGTCACACAGTCGCCCCTCGAGCAGTACTTC.

Concerning this clonotype itself: Since a much larger clone is just one base distant, this may be a read error. The CDR3 ends on some other residue instead of the conserved phenylalanine or tryptophan, so this is likely a read error. V and J are TRBV9 and TRBJ2-7; D not certain. CDR3 size: 13 residues. CDR1 and CDR2 (germline): SGDLS, YYNGEE. V lost 1 base and J lost 2, with 7 bases in between. The CDR3 DNA reads as TGTGCCAGCAGCGTATCCGGAGCCTACGAGCAGTACTCC. Residues: CASSVSGAYEQYS.

The V gene is TRBV9, the J gene TRBJ1-5, with TRBD1 identical over 7 bases. V trimming: 0 bases; J trimming: 11 bases; junction bases outside the gene matches: 11. The germline V gene encodes CDR1 SGDLS and CDR2 YYNGEE. CDR3 length: 15 amino acids. CDR3 amino acids: CASSVGGQFVETQHF. CDR3 sequence (DNA): TGTGCCAGCAGCGTAGGGGGACAGTTTGTAGAGACCCAGCATTTT. The whole variable domain, remainder taken from reference TRBV9 and TRBJ1-5, is DSGVTQTPKHLITATGQRVTLRCSPRSGDLSVYWYQQSLDQGLQFLIQYYNGEERAKGNILERFSAQQFPDLHSELNLSSLELGDSALYFCASSVGGQFVETQHFGDGTRLSIL.